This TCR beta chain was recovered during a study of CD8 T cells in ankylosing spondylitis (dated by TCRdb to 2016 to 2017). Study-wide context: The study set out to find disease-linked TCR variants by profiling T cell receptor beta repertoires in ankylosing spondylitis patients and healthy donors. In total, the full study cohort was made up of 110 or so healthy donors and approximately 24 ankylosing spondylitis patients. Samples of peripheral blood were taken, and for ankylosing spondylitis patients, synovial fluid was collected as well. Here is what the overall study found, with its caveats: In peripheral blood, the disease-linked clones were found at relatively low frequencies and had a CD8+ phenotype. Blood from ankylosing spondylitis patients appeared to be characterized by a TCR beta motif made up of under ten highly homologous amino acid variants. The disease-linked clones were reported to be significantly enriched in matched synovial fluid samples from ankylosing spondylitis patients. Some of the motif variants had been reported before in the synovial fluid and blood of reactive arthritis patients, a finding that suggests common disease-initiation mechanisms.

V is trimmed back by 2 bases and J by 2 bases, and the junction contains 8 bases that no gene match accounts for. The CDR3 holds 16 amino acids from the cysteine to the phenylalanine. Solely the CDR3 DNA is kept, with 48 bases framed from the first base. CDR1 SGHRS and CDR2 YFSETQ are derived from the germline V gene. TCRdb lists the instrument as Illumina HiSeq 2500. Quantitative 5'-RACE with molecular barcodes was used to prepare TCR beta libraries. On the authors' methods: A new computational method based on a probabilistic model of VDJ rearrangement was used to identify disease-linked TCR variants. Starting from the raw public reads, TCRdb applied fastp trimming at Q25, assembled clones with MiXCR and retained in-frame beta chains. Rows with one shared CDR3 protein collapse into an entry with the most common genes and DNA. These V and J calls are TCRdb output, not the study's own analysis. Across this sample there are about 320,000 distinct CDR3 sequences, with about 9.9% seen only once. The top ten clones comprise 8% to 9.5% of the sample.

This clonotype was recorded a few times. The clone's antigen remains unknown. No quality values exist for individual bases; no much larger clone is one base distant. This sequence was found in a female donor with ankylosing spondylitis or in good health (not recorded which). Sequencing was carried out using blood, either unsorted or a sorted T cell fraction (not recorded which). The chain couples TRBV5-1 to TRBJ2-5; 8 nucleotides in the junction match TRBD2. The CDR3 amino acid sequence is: CASSLKAGAGQETQYF. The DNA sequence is TGCGCCAGCAGCTTAAAAGCGGGGGCTGGGCAAGAGACCCAGTACTTC.